Listed here are 17 T cell receptor beta chains from one sample, sequenced in a study of siplizumab effects on memory and regulatory T cells. Profiled with immunoSEQ multiplex PCR; TCRdb holds only in-frame clones, not every one. The sample includes under 15,000 clones, approximately 45% of them seen just once. Coculturing at 37°C lasted roughly 6 days for the mixed lymphocyte reaction cells. These TCRs' antigens remain unknown. The sequenced material came from CFSE-low (dividing) CD8+ T cells sorted from an allogeneic mixed lymphocyte reaction. Every receptor here comes from a human donor in good health; the cells came from an allogeneic mixed lymphocyte reaction. Some clones in this sample may be carry-over from other donors' samples.

The chain recombines TRBV6-5 with TRBJ1-1, with a weak D call TRBD1 (5 bases). There are 12 residues in the CDR3. CDR1 and CDR2 (germline): MNHEY, SVGAGI. V lost 3 bases, J lost 4 bases, and 6 bases lay in between. CDR3 coding DNA: TGTGCCAGCAGTTATACAGGCACTGAAGCTTTCTTT. Amino acids: CASSYTGTEAFF.

V and J are TRBV6-1 and TRBJ1-6; no firm D call. This CDR3 has 16 amino acids. Trimming stripped 2 bases from V and 4 bases from J, with 12 bases between. The V gene's germline CDR1 is MNHNS and CDR2 SASEGT. This CDR3 is CASSEIWTEYNSPLHF. DNA for the CDR3: TGTGCCAGCAGTGAAATATGGACGGAGTATAATTCACCCCTCCACTTT.

The J gene is TRBJ2-2, the V gene TRBV19, with D possibly TRBD2 on 5 matching bases. V gave up 1 base and J gave up 5 bases, with 11 bases separating them. CDR3 size: 15 residues. Germline V lookup: CDR1 LNHDA, CDR2 SQIVND (reference sequence). The CDR3 loop reads CASSIATTTTGELFF. In nucleotides, the CDR3 is TGTGCCAGTAGTATAGCGACTACAACGACCGGGGAGCTGTTTTTT.

This clone was observed a single time. DNA for the CDR3: TGTGCCAGTAGTATTGGCGGGGGACCCTACGAGCAGTACTTC. Protein: CASSIGGGPYEQYF. The V and J genes are TRBV19 and TRBJ2-7; 7 bases map to TRBD2. CDR3 length: 14 residues. Germline CDR1 LNHDA, CDR2 SQIVND (reference sequence). V lost 3 bases and J lost 2; bases outside the gene matches: 4.

The chain combines TRBV27 with TRBJ2-3; D remains ambiguous. The V and J ends lost 5 bases and 4 bases respectively, with 13 bases between them. Germline CDR1 reads MNHEY; CDR2 reads SMNVEV (reference sequence). The CDR3 length is 14 residues. CDR3 nucleotide sequence: TGTGCCAGCAGTCTTATGGTCCTCGCAGATACGCAGTATTTT. It translates to CASSLMVLADTQYF.

The chain uses TRBV5-1 and TRBJ2-2; a weak D match, TRBD2 (6 bases). The CDR3 covers 16 residues. V lost 4 bases to trimming and J lost 1 base, with 14 bases between them. The germline gives CDR1 SGHRS, CDR2 YFSETQ. The CDR3 is CASSPARERNTGELFF. The CDR3 region has the DNA TGCGCCAGCAGCCCTGCACGGGAGAGGAACACCGGGGAGCTGTTTTTT.

V and J are TRBV11-2 and TRBJ2-5; TRBD2 matches 9 bases. After removal of 2 bases from V and 3 bases from J, the junction contained 10 bases not matched to a gene. The germline V gene has CDR1 SGHAT and CDR2 FQNNGV. This CDR3 is built from 17 residues. Here the CDR3 DNA reads TGTGCCAGCAGCTTATCGGCGGGGGGGTACCTGGAAGAGACCCAGTACTTC. This translates into CASSLSAGGYLEETQYF.

The CDR3: CASSQKQGNEQYF. The CDR3 coding sequence is TGTGCCAGCAGCCAAAAGCAGGGTAACGAGCAGTACTTC. The chain couples TRBV11-3 to TRBJ2-7; D is perhaps TRBD1 (5 bases). V was cut by 5 bases and J by 5 bases, with 13 bases left in between. The germline V gene has CDR1 SGHNT and CDR2 YENEEA. The CDR3 extends over 13 amino acids.

The chain recombines TRBV5-4 with TRBJ2-7; possibly TRBD1 or TRBD2 for D (5 bases each). Trimming took off 5 bases at V and 4 bases at J, with 13 bases between the two ends. CDR1 SGHNT and CDR2 YYREEE come from the germline V gene (reference sequence). The CDR3 has 13 residues. CDR3 in amino acids: CASRPGRSYEQYF. Here the CDR3 DNA reads TGTGCCAGCAGACCGGGACGGTCGTACGAGCAGTACTTC.

V usage is TRBV27 and J usage is TRBJ1-1, with D possibly being TRBD1 (5 bases). The CDR3 runs to 11 residues. Germline V gene sequence: CDR1 MNHEY, CDR2 SMNVEV (reference sequence). The ends were cut back, 6 bases at V and 8 bases at J, with 10 bases in the middle. The CDR3 protein is CASSQGSEAFF. The CDR3 DNA reads as TGTGCCAGCAGCCAGGGTTCAGAAGCTTTCTTT.

The chain has TRBV27 and TRBJ2-1; 12 bases line up with TRBD2. From germline, CDR1 is MNHEY and CDR2 SMNVEV (reference sequence). J lost 4 bases, V lost 5 bases, and 6 bases had no gene match. This CDR3 contains 16 residues. CDR3 coding DNA: TGTGCCAGCAGTCTAGGACTAGCGGGATTTTACAATGAGCAGTTCTTC. Its translation is CASSLGLAGFYNEQFF.

The chain has TRBV11-3 and TRBJ2-2; 9 bases map to TRBD1. The germline V gene has CDR1 SGHNT and CDR2 YENEEA. The trim removed 5 bases at V and 7 bases at J, leaving 5 bases unmatched. The CDR3 is made up of 14 amino acids. CDR3 amino acids: CASSHRGQNGELFF. The CDR3, as DNA: TGTGCCAGCAGCCACAGGGGGCAGAACGGGGAGCTGTTTTTT. Looking up the rest from reference TRBV11-3 and TRBJ2-2 gives the full variable domain: EAGVVQSPRYKIIEKKQPVAFWCNPISGHNTLYWYLQNLGQGPELLIRYENEEAVDDSQLPKDRFSAERLKGVDSTLKIQPAELGDSAVYLCASSHRGQNGELFFGEGSRLTVL.

The CDR3 reads CASSRPFGRVNQPQHF. The CDR3 nucleotides read TGTGCCAGCAGCCGCCCCTTTGGGAGGGTCAATCAGCCCCAGCATTTT. This chain joins TRBV7-6 and TRBJ1-5, with unresolved D. The V end lost 5 bases, the J end lost 3 bases, and 17 bases lay between the germline ends. The germline CDR1 and CDR2 sequences are SGHVS and FNYEAQ. The CDR3 contains 16 residues.

V gene TRBV7-9 combines with J gene TRBJ1-4; D not resolved. There are 12 residues in the CDR3. Deletions cut 6 bases from V and 8 bases from J, with 10 bases between. The V gene's germline CDR1 is SEHNR and CDR2 FQNEAQ (reference sequence). The CDR3 sequence: CASSGGEEKLFF. The CDR3 DNA follows: TGTGCCAGCAGTGGCGGGGAGGAAAAACTGTTTTTT.

V usage is TRBV18 and J usage is TRBJ1-5; D uncertain. The V end lost 5 bases, the J end lost 0 bases, and 5 bases lay between the germline ends. Germline loops: CDR1 KGHSH, CDR2 LQKENI. This CDR3 region has 13 residues. Written as DNA, the CDR3 is TGTGCCAGCTCAGGTGATAGCAATCAGCCCCAGCATTTT. This gives the protein CASSGDSNQPQHF.

In its sample, this clone was seen a few times. V usage is TRBV29-1 and J usage is TRBJ2-3, with D possibly TRBD2 on 6 matching bases. The length of the CDR3 is 18 residues. CDR1 is SQVTM, CDR2 ANQGSEA, per germline. The V end was cut by 3 bases, the J end by 2 bases, with 24 bases between. The CDR3 protein is CSVEVPLGAGPFTDTQYF. Written as DNA, the CDR3 is TGCAGCGTTGAGGTCCCCCTCGGGGCGGGGCCGTTCACAGATACGCAGTATTTT.

This chain links TRBV5-1 with TRBJ2-5; 12 nucleotides agree with TRBD2. The CDR3 runs 20 residues. V was clipped by 2 bases and J by 0 bases; unmatched bases: 14. Germline values: CDR1 SGHRS, CDR2 YFSETQ. The CDR3 DNA follows: TGCGCCAGCAGCTTTTACCTAGCGGGAGGGCCCCGAACATACCAAGAGACCCAGTACTTC. Translated: CASSFYLAGGPRTYQETQYF.